This T cell receptor beta chain was sequenced for a study of T cells after yellow fever vaccination. Study details: Those fractions that held only low numbers of cells were prepared using the SMART-Seq v4 Ultra Low Input RNA kit.

Template-switching 5'RACE yielded the TCR cDNA; a universal primer site and UMIs were added in the process. TCRdb passed the 5' RACE reads through MiXCR, listing each CDR3 protein once. The sample carries about 500,000 distinct CDR3 sequences, around 16% recorded once. Regarding the study as a whole: Post-booster samples contained most primary-vaccination clones (nearly 98% CD4, around 89% CD8).

Worth noting for this clonotype: Its antigen is unidentified.

The TCR comes from a man aged 18 to 29 who received the YFV17D yellow fever vaccine. The material was PBMCs, obtained 4 to 6 days after the first yellow fever vaccination.

The chain's CDR3 is CASSYSEEAPNTGELFF. In nucleotides, the CDR3 is TGTGCCAGCAGTTACTCGGAGGAGGCCCCGAACACCGGGGAGCTGTTTTTT. This chain connects TRBV6-5 to TRBJ2-2; D possibly corresponds to TRBD2 (5 bases). Trimming took off 0 bases at V and 0 bases at J, with 11 bases between the two ends. CDR1 MNHEY and CDR2 SVGAGI come from the germline V gene. This CDR3 is built from 17 residues.